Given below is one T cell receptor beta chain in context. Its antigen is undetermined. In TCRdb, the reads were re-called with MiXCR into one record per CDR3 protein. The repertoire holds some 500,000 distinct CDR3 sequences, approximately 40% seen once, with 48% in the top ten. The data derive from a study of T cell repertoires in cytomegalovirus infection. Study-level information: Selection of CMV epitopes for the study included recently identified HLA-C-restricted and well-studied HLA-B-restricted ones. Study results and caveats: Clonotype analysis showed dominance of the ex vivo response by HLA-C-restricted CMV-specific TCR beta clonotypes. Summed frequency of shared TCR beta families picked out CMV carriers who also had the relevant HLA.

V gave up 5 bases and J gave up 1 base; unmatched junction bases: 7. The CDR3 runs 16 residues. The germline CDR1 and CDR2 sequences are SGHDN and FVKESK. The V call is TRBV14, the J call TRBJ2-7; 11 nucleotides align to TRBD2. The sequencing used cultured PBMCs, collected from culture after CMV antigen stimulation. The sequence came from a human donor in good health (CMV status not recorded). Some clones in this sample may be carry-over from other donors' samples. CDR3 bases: TGTGCCAGCAGCTCAGATACTAGCGGGAGATCCTACGAGCAGTACTTC. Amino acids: CASSSDTSGRSYEQYF.